This T cell receptor beta chain was profiled in a study of blood T cell repertoires in COVID-19. The wider study: The study drew acute and convalescent COVID-19 samples from the United States, Italy and Spain. The analysed material was cDNA or gDNA that came from T cells, B-cell-depleted T cells, or PBMCs.

In the original processing: Researchers report that nucleated cell counts were estimated from reference gene primer amplification. Clones were sequenced by immunoSEQ multiplex PCR, and TCRdb holds only the in-frame ones, with some missing. The V and J calls and clone size come from that table; D and trimming were worked out from the DNA. In the table there are around 19,000 clones, 80% to 90% of which are singletons. CDR3 length: 14 residues. V lost 6 bases and J lost 6, with 15 bases in between. Germline CDR1 and CDR2: MNHEY and SMNVEV (reference sequence). This clone ranks as medium-sized. This TCR was recovered from a human donor in a cohort sampled during active COVID-19. The donor label of this sample is uncertain. The rearrangement joins TRBV27 to TRBJ2-1; D possibly corresponds to TRBD2 (5 bases). The source material was peripheral blood. The CDR3 DNA reads TGTGCCAGCAGCCCAAGGACTGGCTCCAATGAGCAGTTCTTC. Translation gives CASSPRTGSNEQFF.